This record looks at one T cell receptor beta chain sequence and its context. CDR3 length: 16 amino acids. Germline CDR1 and CDR2: SGHTA and FQGNSA. V was shortened by 1 base and J by 1 base, with 13 bases between the two germline ends. The data were obtained in a study of T cell responses to AZD1222 COVID-19 vaccine. Repertoires were generated with immunoSEQ multiplex PCR, while TCRdb's copy carries only in-frame clones and drops some. The sample lists approximately 150,000 clones, about 92% occurring once. The V gene is TRBV7-2, the J gene TRBJ1-2; maybe TRBD1 (6 bases). This sample comprised peripheral blood, obtained on day 0 of AZD1222 vaccination. The origin of this receptor is an adult in good health. This CDR3 is CASSLVGGGGNYGYTF. The CDR3 nucleotides read TGTGCCAGCAGCTTAGTAGGAGGAGGGGGTAACTATGGCTACACCTTC.